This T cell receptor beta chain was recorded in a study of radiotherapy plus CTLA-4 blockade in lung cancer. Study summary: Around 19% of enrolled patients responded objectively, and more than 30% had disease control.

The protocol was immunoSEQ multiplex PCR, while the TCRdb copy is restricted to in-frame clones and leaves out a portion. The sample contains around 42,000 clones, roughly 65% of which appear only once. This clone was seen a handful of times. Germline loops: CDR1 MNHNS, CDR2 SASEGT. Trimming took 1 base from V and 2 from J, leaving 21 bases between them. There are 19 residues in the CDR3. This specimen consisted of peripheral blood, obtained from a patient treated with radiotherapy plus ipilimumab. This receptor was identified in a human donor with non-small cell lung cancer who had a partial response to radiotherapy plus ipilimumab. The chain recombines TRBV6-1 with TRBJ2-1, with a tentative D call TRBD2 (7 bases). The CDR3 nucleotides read TGTGCCAGCAGTGAAGGTGGGGGGGCTGGGGGGAGGACCTACAATGAGCAGTTCTTC. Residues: CASSEGGGAGGRTYNEQFF.